Each of the 8 T cell receptor beta chains below was sequenced from the same sample in a study of CD8+CD57+ T cells in acquired aplastic anemia. For CDR3 and TCR beta VDJ profiling, genomic DNA was the template used. MiXCR, applied by TCRdb to the reads, yields one record per CDR3 protein. There are roughly 190,000 distinct CDR3 sequences in the sample; 48% occur only once, and 9.7% lies in the top ten. Only patients with CD8+CD57+ cell expansion on flow cytometry were chosen for sequencing. Sample: sorted CD4+, CD8+, or CD8+CD57+ T cells (not recorded which) from PBMCs. The source is a human donor with aplastic anemia.

The V call is TRBV24-1, the J call TRBJ1-1; D is possibly TRBD1 (5 bases). The CDR3 contains 11 residues. The germline CDR1 and CDR2 sequences are KGHDR and SFDVKD. V was clipped by 9 bases and J by 4 bases, with 8 bases between them. The CDR3 spells CATGRGTEAFF. The CDR3 DNA reads as TGTGCCACCGGGAGGGGCACTGAAGCTTTCTTT.

This clonotype was observed a handful of times. This may stem from a read error, because a much larger clone lies one nucleotide away. The CDR3 DNA reads TGCAGTGCGCGGACAGGGTCGATCAACACTGAAGCTTTCTTT. Translation: CSARTGSINTEAFF. The V gene is TRBV20-1, the J gene TRBJ1-1; 8 bases map to TRBD1. The CDR3 is 14 residues long. Germline loops: CDR1 DFQATT, CDR2 SNEGSKA (reference sequence). Unmatched junction bases numbered 8, after V lost 6 bases and J lost 2 bases.

There are a few counts of this clonotype. The gene calls are TRBV24-1 and TRBJ2-1, with TRBD1 matching over 11 bases. Unmatched junction bases numbered 3, after V lost 7 bases and J lost 11 bases. Germline V lookup: CDR1 KGHDR, CDR2 SFDVKD. The CDR3 totals 12 residues. This CDR3 is CATRGQGVKQFF. As DNA, the CDR3 is TGTGCCACCAGGGGACAGGGGGTGAAGCAGTTCTTC.

This clonotype has ten or more counts. This chain connects TRBV24-1 to TRBJ1-5, with unresolved D. Germline V gene lookup returns CDR1 KGHDR and CDR2 SFDVKD. Trimming cost V 5 bases and J 9 bases, with 10 bases left between them. This CDR3 region has 12 residues. The CDR3 loop is CATSVPSGPQHF. The CDR3 bases are TGTGCCACCAGTGTGCCCTCCGGGCCCCAGCATTTT.

This clonotype was detected many times. The chain links TRBV25-1 to TRBJ1-3; D call uncertain. The germline V gene has CDR1 MGHDK and CDR2 SYGVNS. The CDR3 sequence is 14 residues long. V dropped 3 bases and J dropped 2 bases, with 8 bases sitting between them. The CDR3, as DNA: TGTGCCAGCAGTGACGGGCGAACTGGAAACACCATATATTTT. Translating gives CASSDGRTGNTIYF. The whole variable domain, filled in from reference TRBV25-1 and TRBJ1-3, reads EADIYQTPRYLVIGTGKKITLECSQTMGHDKMYWYQQDPGMELHLIHYSYGVNSTEKGDLSSESTVSRIRTEHFPLTLESARPSHTSQYLCASSDGRTGNTIYFGEGSWLTVV.

The V and J genes are TRBV11-2 and TRBJ1-1; TRBD1 might be the D (5 bases). Germline lookup yields CDR1 SGHAT and CDR2 FQNNGV. The CDR3 has 18 amino acids. V lost 5 bases and J lost 1, with 23 bases in between. Here the CDR3 reads CASSPTPLWGSSNTEAFF. The CDR3 nucleotides read TGTGCCAGCAGCCCGACCCCCCTTTGGGGCAGCTCGAACACTGAAGCTTTCTTT.

On this clonotype itself: Since a much larger clone is just one base distant, this may be a read error. This rearrangement joins TRBV2 to TRBJ2-7; D unresolved. CDR1 SNHLY and CDR2 FYNNEI come from the germline V gene. The CDR3 loop spans 12 amino acids. The CDR3 is CASNPTSYERYF. CDR3 nucleotide sequence: TGTGCCAGCAATCCGACGTCCTACGAGCGGTACTTC.

This clonotype was observed a single time. The chain recombines TRBV6-4 with TRBJ1-1; the D gene is possibly TRBD1 (5 bases). This CDR3 contains 12 residues. Trimming stripped 2 bases from V and 5 bases from J, with 6 bases between. Germline CDR1 MRHNA, CDR2 SNTAGT. CDR3 sequence: CASSDGGTEAFF. The DNA of the CDR3 is TGTGCCAGCAGTGACGGGGGAACTGAAGCTTTCTTT.